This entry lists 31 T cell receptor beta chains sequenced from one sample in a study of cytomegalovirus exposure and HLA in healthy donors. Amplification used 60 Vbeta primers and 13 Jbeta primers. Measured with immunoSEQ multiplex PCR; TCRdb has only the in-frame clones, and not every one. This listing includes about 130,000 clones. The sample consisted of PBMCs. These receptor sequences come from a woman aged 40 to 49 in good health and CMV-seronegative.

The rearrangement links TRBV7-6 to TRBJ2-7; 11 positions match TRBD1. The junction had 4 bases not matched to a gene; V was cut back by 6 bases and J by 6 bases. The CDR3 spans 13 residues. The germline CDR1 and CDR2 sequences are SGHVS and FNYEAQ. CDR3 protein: CASSRDRGGEQYF. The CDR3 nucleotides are TGTGCCAGCAGTAGGGACAGGGGGGGCGAGCAGTACTTC.

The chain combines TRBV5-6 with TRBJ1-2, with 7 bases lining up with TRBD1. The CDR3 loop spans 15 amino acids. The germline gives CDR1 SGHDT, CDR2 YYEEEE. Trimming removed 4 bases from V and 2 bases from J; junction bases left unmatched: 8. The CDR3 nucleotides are TGTGCCAGCAGCCCCCAGGGGGGATTGAACTATGGCTACACCTTC. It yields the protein CASSPQGGLNYGYTF.

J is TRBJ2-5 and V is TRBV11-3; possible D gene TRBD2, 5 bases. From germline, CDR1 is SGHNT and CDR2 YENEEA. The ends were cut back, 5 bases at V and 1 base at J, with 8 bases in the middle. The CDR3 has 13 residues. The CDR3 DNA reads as TGTGCCAGCAGCACGGGGATCCAAGAGACCCAGTACTTC. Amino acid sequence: CASSTGIQETQYF. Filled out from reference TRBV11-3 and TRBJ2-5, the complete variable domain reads EAGVVQSPRYKIIEKKQPVAFWCNPISGHNTLYWYLQNLGQGPELLIRYENEEAVDDSQLPKDRFSAERLKGVDSTLKIQPAELGDSAVYLCASSTGIQETQYFGPGTRLLVL.

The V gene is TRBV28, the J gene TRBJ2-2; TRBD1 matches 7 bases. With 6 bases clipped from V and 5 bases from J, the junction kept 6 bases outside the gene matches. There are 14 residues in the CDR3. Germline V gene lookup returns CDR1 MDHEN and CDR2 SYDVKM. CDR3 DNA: TGTGCCAGCAGCGAATCAGGGGGTACCGGGGAGCTGTTTTTT. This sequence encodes CASSESGGTGELFF. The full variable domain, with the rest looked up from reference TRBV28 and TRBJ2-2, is DVKVTQSSRYLVKRTGEKVFLECVQDMDHENMFWYRQDPGLGLRLIYFSYDVKMKEKGDIPEGYSVSREKKERFSLILESASTNQTSMYLCASSESGGTGELFFGEGSRLTVL.

The CDR3 reads CASSLAWAPYSGNTIYF. The CDR3 DNA reads as TGCGCCAGCAGCTTGGCCTGGGCCCCGTACTCTGGAAACACCATATATTTT. The gene calls are TRBV5-1 and TRBJ1-3; D is ambiguous. Trimming left V 0 bases short and J 0 bases short, with 13 bases between. The CDR3 spans 17 residues. Germline V CDR1 and CDR2: SGHRS, YFSETQ.

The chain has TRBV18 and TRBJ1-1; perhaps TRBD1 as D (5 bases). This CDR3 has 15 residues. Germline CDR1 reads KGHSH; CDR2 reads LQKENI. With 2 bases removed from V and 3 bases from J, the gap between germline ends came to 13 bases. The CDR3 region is CASSPDKGIYTEAFF. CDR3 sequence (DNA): TGTGCCAGCTCACCAGATAAGGGGATCTACACTGAAGCTTTCTTT. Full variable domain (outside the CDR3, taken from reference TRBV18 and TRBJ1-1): NAGVMQNPRHLVRRRGQEARLRCSPMKGHSHVYWYRQLPEEGLKFMVYLQKENIIDESGMPKERFSAEFPKEGPSILRIQQVVRGDSAAYFCASSPDKGIYTEAFFGQGTRLTVV.

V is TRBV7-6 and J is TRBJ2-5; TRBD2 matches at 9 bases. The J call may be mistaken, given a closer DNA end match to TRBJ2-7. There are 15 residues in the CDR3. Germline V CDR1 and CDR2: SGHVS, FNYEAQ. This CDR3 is CASSLVLGREGEQYF. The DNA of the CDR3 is TGTGCCAGCAGCTTAGTACTCGGGCGGGAGGGCGAGCAGTACTTC.

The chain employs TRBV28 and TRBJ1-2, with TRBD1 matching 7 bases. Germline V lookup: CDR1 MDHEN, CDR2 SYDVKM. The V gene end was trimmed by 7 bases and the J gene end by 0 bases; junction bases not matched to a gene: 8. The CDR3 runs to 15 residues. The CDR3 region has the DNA TGTGCCAGCACCCAAGGGGGACAGACTAACTATGGCTACACCTTC. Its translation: CASTQGGQTNYGYTF.

CDR3 in DNA: TGTGCCAGTCTAGGGGGGGGAGGCACAGATACGCAGTATTTT. Translation: CASLGGGGTDTQYF. This chain joins TRBV6-5 and TRBJ2-3; D possibly corresponds to TRBD2 (7 bases). Germline lookup yields CDR1 MNHEY and CDR2 SVGAGI. This CDR3 is 14 amino acids long. V shed 9 bases and J shed 1 base, with 14 bases lying between them.

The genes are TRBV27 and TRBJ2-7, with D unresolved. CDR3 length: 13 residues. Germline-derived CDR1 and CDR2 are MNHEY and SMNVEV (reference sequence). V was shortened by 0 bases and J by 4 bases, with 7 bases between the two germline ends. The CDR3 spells CASSLSDIYEQYF. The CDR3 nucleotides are TGTGCCAGCAGTTTATCCGACATTTACGAGCAGTACTTC.

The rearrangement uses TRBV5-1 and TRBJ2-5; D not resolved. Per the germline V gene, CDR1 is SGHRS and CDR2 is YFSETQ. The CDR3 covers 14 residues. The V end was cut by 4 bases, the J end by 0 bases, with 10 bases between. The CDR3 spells CASSPGPYQETQYF. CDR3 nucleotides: TGCGCCAGCAGCCCGGGTCCCTACCAAGAGACCCAGTACTTC.

The CDR3 DNA follows: TGTGCCAGCATCACAGGGTGGAGGACTGAAGCTTTCTTT. Protein product: CASITGWRTEAFF. The gene calls are TRBV6-5 and TRBJ1-1; maybe TRBD1 (6 bases). Trimming left V 7 bases short and J 5 bases short, with 14 bases between. Germline V lookup: CDR1 MNHEY, CDR2 SVGAGI. This CDR3 is built from 13 residues.

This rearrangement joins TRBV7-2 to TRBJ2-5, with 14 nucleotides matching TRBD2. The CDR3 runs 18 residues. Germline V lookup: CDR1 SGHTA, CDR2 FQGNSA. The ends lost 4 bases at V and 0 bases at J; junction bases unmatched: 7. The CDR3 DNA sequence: TGTGCCAGCAGCTGGGGACTAGCGGGGGCTAAGTACCAAGAGACCCAGTACTTC. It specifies CASSWGLAGAKYQETQYF.

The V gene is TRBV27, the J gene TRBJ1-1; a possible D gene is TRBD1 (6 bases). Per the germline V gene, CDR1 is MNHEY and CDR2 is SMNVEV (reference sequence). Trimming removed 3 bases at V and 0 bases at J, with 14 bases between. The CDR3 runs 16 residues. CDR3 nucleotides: TGTGCCAGCAGTTTTGGGGGCCTTGGGGTGAACACTGAAGCTTTCTTT. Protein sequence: CASSFGGLGVNTEAFF.

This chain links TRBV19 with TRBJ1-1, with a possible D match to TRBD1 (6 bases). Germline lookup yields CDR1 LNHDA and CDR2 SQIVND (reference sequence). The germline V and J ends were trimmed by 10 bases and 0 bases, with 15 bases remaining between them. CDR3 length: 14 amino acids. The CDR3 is CATLSTGMNTEAFF. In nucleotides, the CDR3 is TGTGCCACCCTTTCCACAGGGATGAACACTGAAGCTTTCTTT.

CDR3 nucleotides: TGTGCCAGCAGCCCCCCCACAGGGGGGCGTCAGCCCCAGCATTTT. Its protein product is CASSPPTGGRQPQHF. The chain links TRBV7-8 to TRBJ1-5; 8 nucleotides agree with TRBD1. The germline gives CDR1 SGHVS, CDR2 FQNEAQ. The length of the CDR3 is 15 residues. The V segment lost 5 bases and the J segment 6 bases; nucleotides outside the gene matches: 9.

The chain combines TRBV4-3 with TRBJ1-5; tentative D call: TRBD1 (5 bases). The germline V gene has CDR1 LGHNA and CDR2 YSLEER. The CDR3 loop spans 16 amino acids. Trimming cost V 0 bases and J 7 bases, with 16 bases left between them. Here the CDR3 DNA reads TGCGCCAGCAGCCAAGAACCGGGGGGGGAGGGGCAGCCCCAGCATTTT. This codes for CASSQEPGGEGQPQHF.

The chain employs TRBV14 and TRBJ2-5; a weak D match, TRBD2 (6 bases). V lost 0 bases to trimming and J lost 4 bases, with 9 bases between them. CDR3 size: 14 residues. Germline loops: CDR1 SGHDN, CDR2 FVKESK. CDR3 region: CASSQEGRRETQYF. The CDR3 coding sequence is TGTGCCAGCAGCCAAGAAGGGAGGCGAGAGACCCAGTACTTC.

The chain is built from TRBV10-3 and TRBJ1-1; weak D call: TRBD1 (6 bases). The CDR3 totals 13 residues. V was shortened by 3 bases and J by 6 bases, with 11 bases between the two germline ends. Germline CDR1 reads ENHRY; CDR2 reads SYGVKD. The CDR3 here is CAISDRGIAEAFF. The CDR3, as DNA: TGTGCCATCAGTGACAGGGGTATCGCTGAAGCTTTCTTT.

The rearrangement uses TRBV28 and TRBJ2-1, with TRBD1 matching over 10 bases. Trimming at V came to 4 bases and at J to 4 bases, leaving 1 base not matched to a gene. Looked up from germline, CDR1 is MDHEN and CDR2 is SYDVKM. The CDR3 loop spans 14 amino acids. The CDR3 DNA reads TGTGCCAGCAGTTGGGGACAGGGGTACAATGAGCAGTTCTTC. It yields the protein CASSWGQGYNEQFF.

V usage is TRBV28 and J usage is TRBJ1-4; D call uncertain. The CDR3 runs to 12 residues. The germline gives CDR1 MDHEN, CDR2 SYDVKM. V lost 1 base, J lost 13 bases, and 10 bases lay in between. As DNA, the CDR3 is TGTGCCAGCAGTTTATTAAACGAGAGACTGTTTTTT. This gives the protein CASSLLNERLFF.

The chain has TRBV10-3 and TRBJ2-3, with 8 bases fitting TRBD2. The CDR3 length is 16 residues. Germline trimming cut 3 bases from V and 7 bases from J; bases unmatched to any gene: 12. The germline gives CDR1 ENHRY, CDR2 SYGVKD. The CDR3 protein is CAISERGGGLQNTQYF. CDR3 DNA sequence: TGTGCCATCAGTGAAAGGGGCGGGGGGCTTCAGAATACGCAGTATTTT.

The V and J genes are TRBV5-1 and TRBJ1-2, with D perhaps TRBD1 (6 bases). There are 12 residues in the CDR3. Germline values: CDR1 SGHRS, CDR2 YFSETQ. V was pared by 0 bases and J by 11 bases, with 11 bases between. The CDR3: CASSLAGETYTF. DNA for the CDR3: TGCGCCAGCAGCTTGGCAGGGGAAACGTACACCTTC.

CDR3: CASSPGQGSAYEQYF. The CDR3 DNA sequence: TGTGCCAGCAGCCCCGGACAGGGTTCAGCCTACGAGCAGTACTTC. The chain couples TRBV11-3 to TRBJ2-7; 8 nucleotides agree with TRBD1. J was trimmed by 2 bases and V by 5 bases; bases with no gene match: 8. Looked up from germline, CDR1 is SGHNT and CDR2 is YENEEA. The CDR3 has 15 residues.

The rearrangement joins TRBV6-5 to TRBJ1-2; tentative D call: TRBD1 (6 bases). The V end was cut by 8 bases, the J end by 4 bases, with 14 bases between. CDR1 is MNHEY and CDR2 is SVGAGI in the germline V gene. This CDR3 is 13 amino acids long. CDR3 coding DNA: TGTGCCAGCGGAAAGGGGGTGGGCTATGGCTACACCTTC. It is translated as CASGKGVGYGYTF.

In DNA, the CDR3 is TGTGCCAGCAGGACCGGGATCCAAGAGACCCAGTACTTC. Protein sequence: CASRTGIQETQYF. The chain has TRBV2 and TRBJ2-5, with D possibly being TRBD2 (5 bases). V dropped 6 bases and J dropped 1 base, with 9 bases sitting between them. CDR1 and CDR2 from the germline V gene are SNHLY and FYNNEI. The CDR3 length is 13 residues.

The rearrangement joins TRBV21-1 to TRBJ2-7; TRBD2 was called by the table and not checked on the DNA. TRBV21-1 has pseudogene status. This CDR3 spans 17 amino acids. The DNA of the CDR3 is TGTGCCAGCAGCAAAAAATGGGGCGGACTAAGTCACTACGAGCAGTACTTC. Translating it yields CASSKKWGGLSHYEQYF.

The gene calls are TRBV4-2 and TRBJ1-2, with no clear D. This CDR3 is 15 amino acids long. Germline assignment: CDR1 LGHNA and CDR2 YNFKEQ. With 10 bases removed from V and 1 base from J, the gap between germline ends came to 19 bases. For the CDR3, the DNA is TGTGCCACAGGACTGAGTACCACGGATAACTATGGCTACACCTTC. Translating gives CATGLSTTDNYGYTF.

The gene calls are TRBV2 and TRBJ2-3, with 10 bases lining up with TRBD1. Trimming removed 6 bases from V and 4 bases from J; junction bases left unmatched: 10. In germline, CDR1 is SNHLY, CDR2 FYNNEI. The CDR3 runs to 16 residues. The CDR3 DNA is TGTGCCAGCAGCCGCCGGACAGGGGGGGGCCCAGATACGCAGTATTTT. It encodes CASSRRTGGGPDTQYF. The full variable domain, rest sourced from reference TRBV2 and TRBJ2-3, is EPEVTQTPSHQVTQMGQEVILRCVPISNHLYFYWYRQILGQKVEFLVSFYNNEISEKSEIFDDQFSVERPDGSNFTLKIRSTKLEDSAMYFCASSRRTGGGPDTQYFGPGTRLTVL.

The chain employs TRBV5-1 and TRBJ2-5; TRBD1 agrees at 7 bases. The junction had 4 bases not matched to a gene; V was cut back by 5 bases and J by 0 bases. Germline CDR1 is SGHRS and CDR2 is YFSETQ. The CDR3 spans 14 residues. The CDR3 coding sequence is TGCGCCAGCAGGCCGGGACAGAACCAAGAGACCCAGTACTTC. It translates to CASRPGQNQETQYF.

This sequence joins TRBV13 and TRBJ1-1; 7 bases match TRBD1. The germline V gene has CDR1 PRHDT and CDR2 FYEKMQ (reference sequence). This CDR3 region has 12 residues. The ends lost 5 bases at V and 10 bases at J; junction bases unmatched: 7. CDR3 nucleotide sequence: TGTGCCAGCAGCGAACAGGGGCCCGGAGCTTTCTTT. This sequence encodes CASSEQGPGAFF.